This T cell receptor beta chain was profiled in a study of blood T cell repertoires in COVID-19. About the research overall: T cells, B-cell-depleted T cells, or PBMCs provided the cDNA or gDNA that served as material.

Only in-frame clones appear in the TCRdb table, and some are missing; sequencing was by immunoSEQ multiplex PCR. The sample lists 100,000 or so clones, 85% to 90% occurring once. Deletions cut 5 bases from V and 8 bases from J, with 21 bases between. CDR3 size: 16 residues. The V gene's germline CDR1 is SEHNR and CDR2 FQNEAQ (reference sequence). This clone appeared a few times. The material sequenced was peripheral blood. The TCR sequence derives from a man in his forties or fifties with acute or convalescent COVID-19. The chain couples TRBV7-9 to TRBJ1-4; D is unclear. CDR3 in amino acids: CASSPSSATTREKLFF. In DNA, the CDR3 is TGTGCCAGCAGCCCATCTTCGGCGACAACTAGGGAAAAACTGTTTTTT.